The clone carrying this T cell receptor (beta chain) was counted a few times. The data were taken from a study of T-cell reconstitution after alpha-beta-depleted transplantation in children. Germline lookup yields CDR1 KGHDR and CDR2 SFDVKD. This CDR3 is built from 16 residues. With 7 bases clipped from V and 1 base from J, the junction kept 9 bases outside the gene matches. Preparing the TCRbeta library involved the use of unique molecular identifiers. TCRdb reprocessed the PCR reads with MiXCR, giving one entry per CDR3 protein. The sample records some 500,000 distinct CDR3 sequences, 15% to 20% being singletons.

The sequences come from PBMCs from the stem cell graft donor, collected from the stem cell graft. This receptor was identified in a human donor who donated a stem cell graft to a child with acute lymphoblastic leukemia. The chain carries TRBV24-1 and TRBJ1-1, with TRBD1 identical over 9 bases. The CDR3 DNA sequence: TGTGCCACCAGCCTAGTCACAGGGGGCCAGAACACTGAAGCTTTCTTT. This translates into CATSLVTGGQNTEAFF.